Presented here are 27 T cell receptor beta chains from one specimen sequenced in a study of T-cell reconstitution after alpha-beta-depleted transplantation in children. Using unique molecular identifiers, the investigators prepared the TCRbeta library. Using its own MiXCR run on the PCR reads, TCRdb lists one record per CDR3 protein. The sample records 500,000 to 650,000 distinct CDR3 sequences, roughly 11% being singletons. Sample: PBMCs, mostly from graft donor cells, taken 180 days after TCRalphabeta/CD19-depleted stem cell transplant. The receptors derive from a female patient aged 2-9 years who had a stem cell transplant for aplastic anemia, so the T cells may come from the graft donor.

This clonotype was observed a few times. The rearrangement joins TRBV20-1 to TRBJ2-1, with a tentative D call TRBD2 (6 bases). V was cut by 4 bases and J by 4 bases, with 14 bases left in between. The CDR3 spans 14 residues. Germline V gene lookup returns CDR1 DFQATT and CDR2 SNEGSKA (reference sequence). Written as DNA, the CDR3 is TGCAGTGCTACTACGGGGGAGACTTACAATGAGCAGTTCTTC. Protein: CSATTGETYNEQFF.

The chain employs TRBV19 and TRBJ1-5; TRBD1 is a possible D gene (6 bases). Germline loops: CDR1 LNHDA, CDR2 SQIVND (reference sequence). V lost 6 bases, J lost 2 bases, and 11 bases lay in between. The CDR3 has 14 residues. The CDR3 here is CASRRQDGNQPQHF. The CDR3 bases are TGTGCCAGTAGACGACAGGATGGCAATCAGCCCCAGCATTTT.

This clonotype was counted ten times or more. J is TRBJ2-6 and V is TRBV7-3; D is possibly TRBD2 (6 bases). Germline V gene sequence: CDR1 SGHTA, CDR2 FQGTGA. The CDR3 is made up of 15 amino acids. Trimming removed 5 bases at V and 2 bases at J, with 10 bases between. The CDR3 protein is CASSPGTAGANVLTF. In DNA form, the CDR3 reads TGTGCCAGCAGCCCAGGGACTGCTGGGGCCAACGTCCTGACTTTC.

This clonotype was observed a few times. The J gene is TRBJ2-3, the V gene TRBV20-1; TRBD2 aligns across 7 bases. The junction had 9 bases not matched to a gene; V was cut back by 3 bases and J by 0 bases. The CDR3 extends over 16 amino acids. In germline, CDR1 is DFQATT, CDR2 SNEGSKA (reference sequence). The CDR3 here is CSARGGWGSSTDTQYF. CDR3 sequence (DNA): TGCAGTGCTAGGGGGGGGTGGGGGTCTAGCACAGATACGCAGTATTTT.

This clonotype came up a few times. The chain uses TRBV18 and TRBJ1-3; 7 bases align to TRBD1. The CDR3 contains 20 residues. J was trimmed by 3 bases and V by 0 bases; bases with no gene match: 17. Germline CDR1 and CDR2: KGHSH and LQKENI. CDR3 sequence: CASSPPNRQGFSPDGNTIYF. For the CDR3, the DNA is TGTGCCAGCTCACCACCAAACAGACAGGGATTTAGCCCGGATGGAAACACCATATATTTT.

The rearrangement links TRBV14 to TRBJ2-7, with 8 positions matching TRBD2. Trimming took 0 bases from V and 4 from J; bases not matched to a gene: 23. The length of the CDR3 is 21 residues. CDR1 and CDR2 (germline): SGHDN, FVKESK. The CDR3: CASSQDSAELKSSGREYEQYF. In DNA form, the CDR3 reads TGTGCCAGCAGCCAAGATTCGGCGGAGCTTAAGTCGTCCGGGAGGGAGTACGAGCAGTACTTC. Together with reference TRBV14 and TRBJ2-7, the CDR3 gives the full variable domain: EAGVTQFPSHSVIEKGQTVTLRCDPISGHDNLYWYRRVMGKEIKFLLHFVKESKQDESGMPNNRFLAERTGGTYSTLKVQPAELEDSGVYFCASSQDSAELKSSGREYEQYFGPGTRLTVT.

This clonotype was seen many times. The chain combines TRBV5-1 with TRBJ2-3, with D unclear. Germline V lookup: CDR1 SGHRS, CDR2 YFSETQ. The CDR3 covers 14 residues. Trimming took 0 bases from V and 3 from J, leaving 8 bases between them. CDR3 in amino acids: CASSLVAPTDTQYF. CDR3 DNA sequence: TGCGCCAGCAGCTTGGTCGCCCCGACAGATACGCAGTATTTT.

This chain links TRBV23-1 with TRBJ2-1; 12 bases align to TRBD2. TRBV23-1 is an ORF, and what it does is uncertain. Germline trimming cut 0 bases from V and 7 bases from J; bases unmatched to any gene: 10. The CDR3 runs to 18 residues. The CDR3 is CASSQSWASGRAGNEQFF. For the CDR3, the DNA is TGCGCCAGCAGTCAATCGTGGGCTAGCGGGAGGGCCGGAAATGAGCAGTTCTTC.

This clonotype was observed a few times. The chain combines TRBV18 with TRBJ2-7; 7 bases map to TRBD1. The junction had 7 bases not matched to a gene; V was cut back by 2 bases and J by 0 bases. Germline V gives CDR1 KGHSH, CDR2 LQKENI. The CDR3 has 16 amino acids. CDR3 region: CASSPSGGRSSYEQYV. DNA for the CDR3: TGTGCCAGCTCACCATCAGGGGGACGGAGCTCCTACGAGCAGTACGTC.

The chain links TRBV20-1 to TRBJ2-5; no clear D. From germline, CDR1 is DFQATT and CDR2 SNEGSKA (reference sequence). The CDR3 contains 12 residues. The germline V and J ends were trimmed by 2 bases and 4 bases, with 8 bases remaining between them. CDR3 DNA sequence: TGCAGTGCTAGAACAGTACGAGAGACCCAGTACTTC. Translation: CSARTVRETQYF.

The sample holds a few counts of this clonotype. The CDR3 DNA reads as TGTGCCAGCAGCTCCCCGGGGCGCGCCTATGGCTACACCTTC. This codes for CASSSPGRAYGYTF. The chain couples TRBV7-2 to TRBJ1-2; maybe TRBD1 (5 bases). V was trimmed by 4 bases and J by 4 bases, leaving 13 bases between them. CDR3 length: 14 amino acids. Looked up from germline, CDR1 is SGHTA and CDR2 is FQGNSA.

A few counts support this clonotype. The rearrangement joins TRBV29-1 to TRBJ2-6; a possible D gene is TRBD1 (6 bases). This CDR3 spans 18 amino acids. V was shortened by 6 bases and J by 0 bases, with 21 bases between the two germline ends. Germline V gives CDR1 SQVTM, CDR2 ANQGSEA. The CDR3 loop is CSVAGTPTSSSGANVLTF. CDR3 bases: TGCAGCGTGGCCGGGACACCAACCTCCAGCTCTGGGGCCAACGTCCTGACTTTC.

The rearrangement uses TRBV6-5 and TRBJ2-1; TRBD1 aligns across 9 bases. There are 11 residues in the CDR3. Germline trimming cut 6 bases from V and 14 bases from J; bases unmatched to any gene: 5. Germline V gives CDR1 MNHEY, CDR2 SVGAGI. DNA of the CDR3: TGTGCCAGCAGGGACAGGGGAAAGGAGTTCTTC. This gives the protein CASRDRGKEFF.

J is TRBJ2-7 and V is TRBV4-2; tentatively, D is TRBD2 (5 bases). The germline CDR1 and CDR2 sequences are LGHNA and YNFKEQ. The CDR3 has 15 amino acids. V dropped 0 bases and J dropped 7 bases, with 16 bases sitting between them. The CDR3 is CASSQDWAGGKEQYF. CDR3 coding DNA: TGTGCCAGCAGCCAAGATTGGGCGGGCGGAAAAGAGCAGTACTTC.

This clonotype appeared a few times. The chain has TRBV28 and TRBJ2-7; D perhaps matches TRBD1 (6 bases). V lost 5 bases to trimming and J lost 7 bases, with 18 bases between them. This CDR3 has 14 residues. Per the germline V gene, CDR1 is MDHEN and CDR2 is SYDVKM. This chain's CDR3 is CASSETRQAGEQYF. The CDR3 bases are TGTGCCAGCAGTGAAACCCGACAGGCAGGGGAGCAGTACTTC.

This clonotype was detected a few times. The chain carries TRBV5-6 and TRBJ2-7, with 7 bases fitting TRBD1. Per the germline V gene, CDR1 is SGHDT and CDR2 is YYEEEE. The CDR3 has 14 residues. V was clipped by 4 bases and J by 2 bases; unmatched bases: 6. The CDR3 coding sequence is TGTGCCAGCAGCCGACAGGGAATCACCTACGAGCAGTACGTC. This encodes CASSRQGITYEQYV.

On this clonotype: A much bigger clone sits one base away, suggesting this may be a read error. The chain employs TRBV5-1 and TRBJ2-2; perhaps TRBD2 as D (5 bases). CDR1 and CDR2 (germline): SGHRS, YFSETQ. The CDR3 runs to 15 residues. The CDR3 is CASSLLKANTGELLF. In DNA, the CDR3 is TGCGCCAGCAGCTTGTTAAAAGCGAACACCGGGGAGCTGCTTTTT.

The V call is TRBV20-1, the J call TRBJ2-7; D uncertain. There are 14 residues in the CDR3. The V and J ends lost 6 bases and 0 bases respectively, with 15 bases between them. In germline, CDR1 is DFQATT, CDR2 SNEGSKA (reference sequence). The CDR3 coding sequence is TGCAGTGCGCCGCGGCCACAGAGCTCCTACGAGCAGTACTTC. Its translation is CSAPRPQSSYEQYF.

The chain carries TRBV6-5 and TRBJ1-2; 9 nucleotides agree with TRBD1. Germline CDR1 reads MNHEY; CDR2 reads SVGAGI. The CDR3 is 14 residues long. V lost 6 bases to trimming and J lost 4 bases; unmatched junction nucleotides: 6. The CDR3 protein is CASSYGTGFYGYTF. The CDR3 nucleotides read TGTGCCAGCAGCTACGGGACAGGGTTCTATGGCTACACCTTC.

This clonotype was seen more than once but under ten times. This chain uses TRBV6-4 with TRBJ2-3; no firm D call. Trimming left V 2 bases short and J 2 bases short, with 11 bases between. There are 15 residues in the CDR3. The germline V gene has CDR1 MRHNA and CDR2 SNTAGT. The CDR3 loop reads CASSDGRGPTDTQYF. The CDR3 nucleotides read TGTGCCAGCAGTGACGGGCGCGGCCCCACAGATACGCAGTATTTT.

This clonotype was counted many times. The CDR3 bases are TGCAGCGTTGAAGTCCCCCAGGGGGGCAAGACCTACGAGCAGTACTTC. This gives the protein CSVEVPQGGKTYEQYF. The chain carries TRBV29-1 and TRBJ2-7, with D possibly being TRBD1 (7 bases). This CDR3 spans 16 amino acids. Trimming removed 1 base from V and 2 bases from J, with 18 bases in between. The germline gives CDR1 SQVTM, CDR2 ANQGSEA.

This rearrangement joins TRBV28 to TRBJ2-2; D is possibly TRBD1 or TRBD2 (6 bases each). The CDR3 has 16 residues. Trimming stripped 8 bases from V and 1 base from J, with 17 bases between. CDR1 is MDHEN, CDR2 SYDVKM, per germline. The CDR3 here is CASLRTGRWNTGELFF. The CDR3 coding sequence is TGTGCCAGCCTCCGAACAGGGAGGTGGAACACCGGGGAGCTGTTTTTT.

This chain joins TRBV6-1 and TRBJ2-1; 15 bases are shared with TRBD2. V shed 6 bases and J 9 bases; nucleotides not matched to a gene: 6. The CDR3 runs 15 residues. From germline, CDR1 is MNHNS and CDR2 SASEGT. The CDR3 sequence: CASSRTSGGAGEQFF. CDR3 DNA: TGTGCCAGCAGCCGGACTAGCGGGGGGGCTGGTGAGCAGTTCTTC.

There are many counts of this clonotype. CDR3 bases: TGTGCCAGCAGCCCCCAGGACCGCAGCTCCTACAATGAGCAGTTCTTC. Amino acids: CASSPQDRSSYNEQFF. The V gene is TRBV7-8, the J gene TRBJ2-1; D remains ambiguous. Germline CDR1 reads SGHVS; CDR2 reads FQNEAQ. This CDR3 region has 16 residues. Trimming took 5 bases from V and 0 from J, leaving 14 bases between them. Full variable domain (remainder filled in from reference TRBV7-8 and TRBJ2-1): GAGVSQSPRYKVAKRGQDVALRCDPISGHVSLFWYQQALGQGPEFLTYFQNEAQLDKSGLPSDRFFAERPEGSVSTLKIQRTQQEDSAVYLCASSPQDRSSYNEQFFGPGTRLTVL.

This clonotype was counted only a few times. CDR3 region: CASSRDRAKNTGELFF. The CDR3 nucleotides are TGTGCCAGCAGCCGTGACAGGGCAAAGAACACCGGGGAGCTGTTTTTT. The chain has TRBV7-6 and TRBJ2-2, with TRBD1 matching over 7 bases. The CDR3 sequence is 16 residues long. V gave up 5 bases and J gave up 1 base; unmatched junction bases: 7. In germline, CDR1 is SGHVS, CDR2 FNYEAQ.

This clonotype was seen a handful of times. The V and J genes are TRBV3-1 and TRBJ2-5; 9 bases agree with TRBD2. After removal of 0 bases from V and 5 bases from J, the junction contained 7 bases not matched to a gene. CDR3 size: 16 residues. The germline gives CDR1 LGHDT, CDR2 YNNKEL (reference sequence). The CDR3, as DNA: TGTGCCAGCAGCCAAGAAGGCGGCGGGAGGGCGGAGACCCAGTACTTC. Its protein product is CASSQEGGGRAETQYF.

The table lists this clonotype with many counts. A junction end diverges from the germline sequence, so it may reflect a read error. The genes are TRBV5-1 and TRBJ2-5; no firm D call. This CDR3 comprises 12 residues. From germline, CDR1 is SGHRS and CDR2 YFSETQ. CDR3 sequence: CASSLVGETQYF. The CDR3 DNA follows: TGTGCCAGCAGCTTAGTGGGGGAGACCCAGTACTTC.